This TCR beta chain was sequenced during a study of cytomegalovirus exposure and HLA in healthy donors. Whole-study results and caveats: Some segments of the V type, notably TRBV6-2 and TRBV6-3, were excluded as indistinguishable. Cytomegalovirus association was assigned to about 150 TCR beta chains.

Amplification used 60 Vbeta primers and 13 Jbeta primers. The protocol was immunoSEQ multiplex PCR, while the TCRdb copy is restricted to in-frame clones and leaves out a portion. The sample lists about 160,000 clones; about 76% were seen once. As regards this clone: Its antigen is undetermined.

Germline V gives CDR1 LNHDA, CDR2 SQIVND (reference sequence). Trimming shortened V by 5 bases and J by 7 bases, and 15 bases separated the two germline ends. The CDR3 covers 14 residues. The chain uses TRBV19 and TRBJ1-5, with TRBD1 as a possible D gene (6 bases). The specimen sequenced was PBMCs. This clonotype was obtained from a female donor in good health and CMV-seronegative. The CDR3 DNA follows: TGTGCCAGTAGTCAGGGGCAGGGACTACAGCCCCAGCATTTT. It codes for CASSQGQGLQPQHF.